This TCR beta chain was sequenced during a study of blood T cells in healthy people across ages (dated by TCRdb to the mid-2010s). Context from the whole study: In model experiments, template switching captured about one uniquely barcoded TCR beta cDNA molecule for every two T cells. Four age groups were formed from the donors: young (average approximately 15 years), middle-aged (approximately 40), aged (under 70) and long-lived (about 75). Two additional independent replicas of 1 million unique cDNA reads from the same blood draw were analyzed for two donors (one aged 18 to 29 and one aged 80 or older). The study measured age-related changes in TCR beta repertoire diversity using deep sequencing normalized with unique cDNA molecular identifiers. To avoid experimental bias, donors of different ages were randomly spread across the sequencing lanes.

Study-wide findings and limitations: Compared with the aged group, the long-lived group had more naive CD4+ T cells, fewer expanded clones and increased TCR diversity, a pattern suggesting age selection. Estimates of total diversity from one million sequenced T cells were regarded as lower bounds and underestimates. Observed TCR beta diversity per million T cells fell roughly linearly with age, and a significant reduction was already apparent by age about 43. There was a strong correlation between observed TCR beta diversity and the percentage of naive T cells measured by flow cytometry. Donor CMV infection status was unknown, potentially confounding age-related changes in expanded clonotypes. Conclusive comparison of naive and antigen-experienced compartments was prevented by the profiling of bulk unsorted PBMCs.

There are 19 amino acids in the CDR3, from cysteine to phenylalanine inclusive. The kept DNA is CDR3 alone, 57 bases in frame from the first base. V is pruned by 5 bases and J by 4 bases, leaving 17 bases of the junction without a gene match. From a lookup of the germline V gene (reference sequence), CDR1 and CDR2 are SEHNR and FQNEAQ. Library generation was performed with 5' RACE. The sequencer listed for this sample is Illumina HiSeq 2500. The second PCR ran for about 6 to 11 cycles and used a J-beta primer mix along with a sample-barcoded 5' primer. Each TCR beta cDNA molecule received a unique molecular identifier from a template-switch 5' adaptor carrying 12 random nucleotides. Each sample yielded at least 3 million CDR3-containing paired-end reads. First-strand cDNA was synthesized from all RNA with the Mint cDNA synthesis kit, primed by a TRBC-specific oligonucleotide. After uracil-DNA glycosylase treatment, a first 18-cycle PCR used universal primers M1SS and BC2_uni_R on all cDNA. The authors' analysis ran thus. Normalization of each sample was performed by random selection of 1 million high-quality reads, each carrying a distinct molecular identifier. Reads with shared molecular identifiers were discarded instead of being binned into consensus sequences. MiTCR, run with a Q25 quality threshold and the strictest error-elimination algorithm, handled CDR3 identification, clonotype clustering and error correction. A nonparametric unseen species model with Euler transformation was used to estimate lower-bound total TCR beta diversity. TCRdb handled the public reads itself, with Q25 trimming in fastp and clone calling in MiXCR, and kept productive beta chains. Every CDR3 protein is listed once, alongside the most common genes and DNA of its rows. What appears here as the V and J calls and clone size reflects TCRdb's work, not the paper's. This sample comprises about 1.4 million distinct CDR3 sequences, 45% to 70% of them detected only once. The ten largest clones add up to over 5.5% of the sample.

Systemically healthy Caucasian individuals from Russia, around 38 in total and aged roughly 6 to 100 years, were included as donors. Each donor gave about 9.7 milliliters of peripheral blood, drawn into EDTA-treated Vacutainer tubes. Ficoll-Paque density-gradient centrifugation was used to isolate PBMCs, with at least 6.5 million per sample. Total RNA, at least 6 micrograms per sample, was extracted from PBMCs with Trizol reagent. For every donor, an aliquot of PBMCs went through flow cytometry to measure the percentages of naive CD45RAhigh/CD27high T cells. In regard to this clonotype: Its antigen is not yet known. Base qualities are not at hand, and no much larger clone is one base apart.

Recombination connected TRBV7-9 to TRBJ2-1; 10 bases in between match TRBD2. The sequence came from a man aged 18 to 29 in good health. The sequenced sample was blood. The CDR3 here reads CASSRPPGLANSFYNEQFF. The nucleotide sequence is TGTGCCAGCAGCCGCCCTCCGGGACTAGCGAACTCTTTTTACAATGAGCAGTTCTTC.